One sample yielded the 18 T cell receptor beta chains listed below, sequenced in a study of T cell responses to AZD1222 COVID-19 vaccine. Clones were sequenced by immunoSEQ multiplex PCR, and TCRdb holds only the in-frame ones, with some missing. The data show over 65,000 clones, 85% to 90% seen once. The sample in question was peripheral blood, obtained on day 0 of AZD1222 vaccination. The receptors here all came from an adult in good health.

This clone was counted a few times. This sequence joins TRBV3-1 (or the pseudogene TRBV3-2) and TRBJ1-1, with D uncertain. Looked up from germline, CDR1 is LGHDT and CDR2 is YNNKEL (reference sequence). The CDR3 runs 13 residues. V gave up 6 bases and J gave up 11 bases, with 19 bases separating them. This CDR3 is CASSRLSARKAFF. Written as DNA, the CDR3 is TGTGCCAGCAGTCGGCTTTCGGCCCGCAAGGCTTTCTTT.

The chain carries TRBV5-4 and TRBJ2-7; 7 nucleotides line up with TRBD2. Germline V gives CDR1 SGHNT, CDR2 YYREEE (reference sequence). V shed 6 bases and J 0 bases; nucleotides not matched to a gene: 15. The CDR3 has 17 amino acids. Written as DNA, the CDR3 is TGTGCCAGCACAACCGGGGGAGCGTCGGGGGGCTCCTACGAGCAGTACTTC. Its protein is CASTTGGASGGSYEQYF.

This chain links TRBV15 with TRBJ2-2, with TRBD2 matching over 11 bases. The length of the CDR3 is 17 residues. The germline CDR1 and CDR2 sequences are LNHNV and YYDKDF (reference sequence). With 1 base clipped from V and 5 bases from J, the junction kept 6 bases outside the gene matches. CDR3 in amino acids: CATSRALAGGLTGELFF. The CDR3 coding sequence is TGTGCCACCAGCAGAGCCCTAGCGGGGGGTTTGACCGGGGAGCTGTTTTTT.

V is TRBV5-4 and J is TRBJ2-1, with D hard to call. The germline V and J ends were trimmed by 0 bases and 7 bases, with 2 bases remaining between them. This CDR3 region has 11 residues. CDR1 is SGHNT, CDR2 YYREEE, per germline (reference sequence). The CDR3 sequence is CASSLGNEQFF. For the CDR3, the DNA is TGTGCCAGCAGCTTGGGAAATGAGCAGTTCTTC.

V is TRBV7-2 and J is TRBJ2-2; TRBD2 aligns across 11 bases. Germline V CDR1 and CDR2: SGHTA, FQGNSA. There are 15 residues in the CDR3. J gave up 4 bases and V 5 bases, and 3 bases lay outside the gene matches. This chain's CDR3 is CASSPSGGPTGELFF. CDR3 DNA: TGTGCCAGCAGCCCTAGCGGGGGGCCCACCGGGGAGCTGTTTTTT.

This chain links TRBV11-3 with TRBJ2-3, with TRBD1 matching over 7 bases. The CDR3 is 16 residues long. CDR1 and CDR2 (germline): SGHNT, YENEEA. V trimming: 6 bases; J trimming: 2 bases; junction bases outside the gene matches: 11. The CDR3 region has the DNA TGTGCCAGCAGTGGAGAAGACAGGGCCTACACAGATACGCAGTATTTT. Amino acid sequence: CASSGEDRAYTDTQYF. Full variable domain (rest looked up from reference TRBV11-3 and TRBJ2-3): EAGVVQSPRYKIIEKKQPVAFWCNPISGHNTLYWYLQNLGQGPELLIRYENEEAVDDSQLPKDRFSAERLKGVDSTLKIQPAELGDSAVYLCASSGEDRAYTDTQYFGPGTRLTVL.

This rearrangement joins TRBV29-1 to TRBJ2-2, with a tentative D call TRBD1 (5 bases). V was pared by 8 bases and J by 0 bases, with 10 bases between. This CDR3 is built from 13 residues. Germline CDR1 is SQVTM and CDR2 is ANQGSEA. The CDR3, as DNA: TGCAGCACAGGAAATGCGAACACCGGGGAGCTGTTTTTT. Its translation: CSTGNANTGELFF.

J is TRBJ1-1 and V is TRBV3-1 (or the pseudogene TRBV3-2), with 8 positions matching TRBD1. Trimming at V came to 3 bases and at J to 4 bases, leaving 1 base not matched to a gene. Germline V gene lookup returns CDR1 LGHDT and CDR2 YNNKEL (reference sequence). The CDR3 has 13 residues. CDR3 amino acids: CASSHTGGTEAFF. Here the CDR3 DNA reads TGTGCCAGCAGCCACACAGGGGGCACTGAAGCTTTCTTT.

This chain joins TRBV13 and TRBJ1-1; the D gene is possibly TRBD1 (5 bases). The CDR3 consists of 11 residues. Per the germline V gene, CDR1 is PRHDT and CDR2 is FYEKMQ (reference sequence). V was cut by 3 bases and J by 11 bases, with 10 bases left in between. CDR3 sequence reads: CASSLGRQAFF. CDR3 nucleotides: TGTGCCAGCAGCTTGGGTAGACAGGCTTTCTTT.

The rearrangement joins TRBV7-2 to TRBJ1-6, with D possibly TRBD1 on 5 matching bases. Trimming took off 2 bases at V and 10 bases at J, with 18 bases between the two ends. The CDR3 totals 16 residues. Per the germline V gene, CDR1 is SGHTA and CDR2 is FQGNSA. The CDR3 here is CASSLISGARDSPLHF. In nucleotides, the CDR3 is TGTGCCAGCAGCTTAATAAGCGGGGCGCGGGACTCACCCCTCCACTTT. The full variable domain, completed using reference TRBV7-2 and TRBJ1-6, is GAGVSQSPSNKVTEKGKDVELRCDPISGHTALYWYRQSLGQGLEFLIYFQGNSAPDKSGLPSDRFSAERTGGSVSTLTIQRTQQEDSAVYLCASSLISGARDSPLHFGNGTRLTVT.

The CDR3: CASGLAGGARFSYEQYF. CDR3 DNA: TGTGCCAGCGGGTTAGCGGGGGGGGCCAGGTTCTCTTACGAGCAGTACTTC. This chain links TRBV28 with TRBJ2-7, with TRBD2 identical over 11 bases. The CDR3 runs to 17 residues. From germline, CDR1 is MDHEN and CDR2 SYDVKM. Trimming at V came to 8 bases and at J to 4 bases, leaving 16 bases not matched to a gene.

Remarks on this clone: An end of the junction does not agree with germline; a read error may underlie this. The chain combines TRBV6-1 with TRBJ2-7, with 8 positions matching TRBD2. CDR1 MNHNS and CDR2 SASEGT come from the germline V gene. This CDR3 is built from 15 residues. This CDR3 is CASSEAERGPYKQYF. CDR3 bases: TGTGCCAGCAGTGAAGCCGAGCGGGGGCCCTACAAGCAGTACTTC.

The V call is TRBV29-1, the J call TRBJ2-2; D is unclear. The CDR3 runs 12 residues. V was clipped by 3 bases and J by 4 bases, with 6 bases between them. Germline CDR1 SQVTM, CDR2 ANQGSEA. The CDR3: CSVDLFTGELFF. DNA for the CDR3: TGCAGCGTTGATCTGTTCACCGGGGAGCTGTTTTTT.

In this sample, this clone turned up a few times. V gene TRBV5-6 combines with J gene TRBJ1-1; TRBD1 might be the D (5 bases). The V gene's germline CDR1 is SGHDT and CDR2 YYEEEE. V lost 4 bases to trimming and J lost 5 bases, with 6 bases between them. The CDR3 loop spans 11 amino acids. The CDR3 protein is CASSRGTEAFF. The CDR3 DNA sequence: TGTGCCAGCAGCAGGGGAACTGAAGCTTTCTTT.

V and J are TRBV30 and TRBJ1-1, with no clear D. The CDR3 totals 12 residues. Per germline, CDR1 GTSNPN and CDR2 SVGIG (reference sequence). Trimming took off 5 bases at V and 6 bases at J, with 13 bases between the two ends. The chain's CDR3 is CAWGRGRAEAFF. The DNA of the CDR3 is TGTGCCTGGGGTAGAGGGCGGGCTGAAGCTTTCTTT.

This rearrangement joins TRBV7-8 to TRBJ2-1, with 8 bases lining up with TRBD2. Unmatched junction bases numbered 8, after V lost 8 bases and J lost 8 bases. Germline loops: CDR1 SGHVS, CDR2 FQNEAQ. The CDR3 sequence is 13 residues long. CDR3 bases: TGTGCCAGCGAACCTCGGGGGGGCGATGAGCAGTTCTTC. Encoded protein: CASEPRGGDEQFF.

This chain links TRBV4-1 with TRBJ2-4; D may be TRBD1 (6 bases). Germline V gene data show CDR1 as MGHRA and CDR2 as YSYEKL. The CDR3 loop spans 18 amino acids. V shed 0 bases and J shed 9 bases, with 24 bases lying between them. CDR3 DNA: TGCGCCAGCAGCCAAGACCCCCTGGGTCGAGGGGGTAAGGTCATTCAGTACTTC. This encodes CASSQDPLGRGGKVIQYF.

V gene TRBV7-3 combines with J gene TRBJ2-2; TRBD1 matches 11 bases. Trimming cost V 2 bases and J 7 bases; bases outside gene matches: 9. From germline, CDR1 is SGHTA and CDR2 FQGTGA. The CDR3 is 17 residues long. CDR3 nucleotides: TGTGCCAGCAGCTTACTGGGACAGGGGGTTACTGGCGGGGAGCTGTTTTTT. The encoded protein is CASSLLGQGVTGGELFF.